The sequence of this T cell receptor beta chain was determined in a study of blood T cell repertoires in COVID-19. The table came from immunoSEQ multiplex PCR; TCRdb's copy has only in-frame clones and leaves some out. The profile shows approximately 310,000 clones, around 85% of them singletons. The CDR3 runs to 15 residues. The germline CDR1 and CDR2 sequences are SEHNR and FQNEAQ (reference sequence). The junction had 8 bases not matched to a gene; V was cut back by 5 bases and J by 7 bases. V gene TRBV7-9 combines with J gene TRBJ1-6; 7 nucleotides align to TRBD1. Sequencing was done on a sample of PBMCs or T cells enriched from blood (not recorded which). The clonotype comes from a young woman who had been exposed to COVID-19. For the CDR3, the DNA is TGTGCCAGCAGCCCGCAGATAGGGGGCAATTCACCCCTCCACTTT. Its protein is CASSPQIGGNSPLHF.